Below, one T cell receptor (beta chain) is given with its context. Germline CDR1 is SGHNT and CDR2 is YYREEE (reference sequence). Trimming cost V 3 bases and J 5 bases, with 9 bases left between them. The CDR3 length is 12 residues. This record belongs to a study of T cells after somatic rescue of genetic block. Here immunoSEQ multiplex PCR was the method, and the copy in TCRdb shows in-frame clones only, minus some. The sample includes tens of thousands of clones, 85% to 90% of them seen just once. Sequenced input: peripheral blood mononuclear cells (PBMCs). This TCR was recovered from a woman younger than 30. V usage is TRBV5-4 and J usage is TRBJ2-7; D is uncertain. This CDR3 reads CASSSLLDEQYF. Here the CDR3 DNA reads TGTGCCAGCAGCTCCCTCTTAGACGAGCAGTACTTC.